This TCR beta chain was sequenced for a study of T cell responses to AZD1222 COVID-19 vaccine. Study context: Second doses were pooled across both intervals (about 4 or about 12 weeks).

Assay: immunoSEQ multiplex PCR; the TCRdb copy retains only in-frame clones and omits some. The data contain tens of thousands of clones, more than 75% of them seen just once; the ten biggest clones take up approximately 3%. Trimming left V 5 bases short and J 0 bases short, with 10 bases between. The CDR3 is 14 amino acids. Germline V gene lookup returns CDR1 SGHAT and CDR2 FQNNGV. The origin of this receptor is an adult in good health. Source: peripheral blood, taken on day 0 of AZD1222 vaccination. The chain combines TRBV11-2 with TRBJ1-1; D possibly corresponds to TRBD1 (5 bases). CDR3 region: CASSRRGVNTEAFF. DNA of the CDR3: TGTGCCAGCAGCCGAAGGGGAGTGAACACTGAAGCTTTCTTT. The entire variable domain, with the rest obtained from reference TRBV11-2 and TRBJ1-1, is as follows: EAGVAQSPRYKIIEKRQSVAFWCNPISGHATLYWYQQILGQGPKLLIQFQNNGVVDDSQLPKDRFSAERLKGVDSTLKIQPAKLEDSAVYLCASSRRGVNTEAFFGQGTRLTVV.